This entry lists 30 T cell receptor beta chains sequenced from one sample in a study of T-cell reconstitution after alpha-beta-depleted transplantation in children. This sample's TCRbeta library carried unique molecular identifier barcodes. TCRdb re-called the PCR reads with MiXCR, one entry per CDR3 protein. The table records 600,000 to 700,000 distinct CDR3 sequences, about an eighth of them present only once. This specimen was PBMCs, taken before TCRalphabeta/CD19-depleted stem cell transplant. These receptors originate from a girl aged 2-10 years with congenital amegakaryocytic thrombocytopenia, due to receive a stem cell transplant.

This clonotype was detected only once. It may be a read error: a sequence one base away is much more abundant. The chain uses TRBV10-3 and TRBJ1-5; D remains ambiguous. Germline CDR1 is ENHRY and CDR2 is SYGVKD. CDR3 length equals 13 residues. CDR3 protein: CAIKSRVDQPQRF. Written as DNA, the CDR3 is TGTGCCATCAAATCGCGGGTAGATCAGCCCCAGCGTTTT.

V and J are TRBV7-8 and TRBJ2-7; 7 nucleotides agree with TRBD2. Losses at the gene ends were 2 bases for V and 3 bases for J; bases not matched to a gene: 4. This CDR3 has 14 residues. Germline V gene data show CDR1 as SGHVS and CDR2 as FQNEAQ. CDR3 in DNA: TGTGCCAGCAGCTTATGGCAGCGGGACTACGAGCAGTACTTC. It is translated as CASSLWQRDYEQYF. Based on the CDR3 plus reference TRBV7-8 and TRBJ2-7, the full variable domain is GAGVSQSPRYKVAKRGQDVALRCDPISGHVSLFWYQQALGQGPEFLTYFQNEAQLDKSGLPSDRFFAERPEGSVSTLKIQRTQQEDSAVYLCASSLWQRDYEQYFGPGTRLTVT.

In this sample, this clonotype turned up a few times. The rearrangement uses TRBV5-1 and TRBJ2-1; TRBD1 or TRBD2 may be the D gene (5 bases each). The germline CDR1 and CDR2 sequences are SGHRS and YFSETQ. The V gene lost 0 bases and the J gene lost 9 bases, with 16 bases spanning the gap. The CDR3 runs 15 residues. CDR3 residues: CASSLAGTHVPEQFF. CDR3 in DNA: TGCGCCAGCAGCTTGGCTGGGACCCACGTTCCTGAGCAGTTCTTC.

The chain has TRBV5-1 and TRBJ1-4; D remains ambiguous. There are 17 residues in the CDR3. V was pared by 0 bases and J by 5 bases, with 17 bases between. In germline, CDR1 is SGHRS, CDR2 YFSETQ. In DNA, the CDR3 is TGCGCCAGCAGCTTGGCAGCCTCCACACGCCAGAATGAAAAACTGTTTTTT. This encodes CASSLAASTRQNEKLFF.

This clonotype was observed at least ten times. The gene calls are TRBV29-1 and TRBJ2-2; no clear D gene. V was trimmed by 2 bases and J by 8 bases, leaving 12 bases between them. Germline V lookup: CDR1 SQVTM, CDR2 ANQGSEA. The length of the CDR3 is 13 residues. CDR3: CSVESGLGGELFF. CDR3 nucleotides: TGCAGCGTTGAATCTGGGCTCGGAGGGGAGCTGTTTTTT.

In this sample, this clonotype turned up a few times. The V call is TRBV28, the J call TRBJ2-1; TRBD1 matches 11 bases. V shed 6 bases and J 7 bases; nucleotides not matched to a gene: 11. Per the germline V gene, CDR1 is MDHEN and CDR2 is SYDVKM. This CDR3 region has 16 residues. The CDR3 is CASSSLRDRGRNEQFF. Here the CDR3 DNA reads TGTGCCAGCAGCTCCTTACGGGACAGGGGGAGGAATGAGCAGTTCTTC.

Many counts were recorded for this clonotype. The chain carries TRBV20-1 and TRBJ2-5; perhaps TRBD1 as D (6 bases). Germline V gives CDR1 DFQATT, CDR2 SNEGSKA (reference sequence). The CDR3 is 13 amino acids. V lost 5 bases, J lost 5 bases, and 15 bases lay in between. CDR3 residues: CSADRGGGETQYF. The CDR3 DNA is TGCAGTGCTGACCGAGGGGGTGGCGAGACCCAGTACTTC.

The chain is built from TRBV20-1 and TRBJ2-1, with a possible D match to TRBD2 (5 bases). Trimming pared 2 bases from V and 4 bases from J, leaving 12 bases between. This CDR3 has 14 residues. The V gene's germline CDR1 is DFQATT and CDR2 SNEGSKA (reference sequence). The CDR3 loop is CSARYWQRYNEQFF. The CDR3 bases are TGCAGTGCTAGATATTGGCAGCGGTACAATGAGCAGTTCTTC.

This clonotype was picked up a small number of times. The V gene is TRBV6-1, the J gene TRBJ2-5, with a possible D match to TRBD1 (5 bases). This CDR3 contains 13 residues. V was pared by 5 bases and J by 5 bases, with 12 bases between. Germline V gene lookup returns CDR1 MNHNS and CDR2 SASEGT. The CDR3 nucleotides are TGTGCCAGCAGTAAAGACCACAGGGAGACCCAGTACTTC. This sequence encodes CASSKDHRETQYF.

This clonotype was counted between two and nine times. The chain links TRBV4-2 to TRBJ2-7; 8 bases align to TRBD2. The CDR3 runs 15 residues. J was trimmed by 4 bases and V by 0 bases; bases with no gene match: 5. Per the germline V gene, CDR1 is LGHNA and CDR2 is YNFKEQ. The CDR3 here is CASSQEDLAGYEQYF. DNA for the CDR3: TGTGCCAGCAGCCAAGAAGATTTAGCGGGATACGAGCAGTACTTC.

This clonotype was recorded many times. The V and J genes are TRBV5-1 and TRBJ2-7; the D gene is possibly TRBD2 (6 bases). The CDR3 consists of 14 residues. Between the trimmed V and J ends, which lost 5 bases and 0 bases, there was a span of 12 bases. Looked up from germline, CDR1 is SGHRS and CDR2 is YFSETQ. DNA for the CDR3: TGCGCCAGCAGTGCCCCCGGGAGCTCCTACGAGCAGTACTTC. Amino acid sequence: CASSAPGSSYEQYF.

This clonotype has ten or more counts. The chain has TRBV15 and TRBJ2-3; unclear D gene. CDR3 size: 11 residues. Trimming removed 4 bases at V and 10 bases at J, with 9 bases between. Germline CDR1 reads LNHNV; CDR2 reads YYDKDF (reference sequence). The CDR3 loop is CATSTVLAQYF. The CDR3 nucleotides are TGTGCCACCAGCACTGTTCTGGCGCAGTATTTT.

This clonotype occurred many times. V usage is TRBV5-1 and J usage is TRBJ2-1, with TRBD1 as a possible D gene (6 bases). Between the trimmed V and J ends, which lost 4 bases and 10 bases, there was a span of 15 bases. Germline-derived CDR1 and CDR2 are SGHRS and YFSETQ. CDR3 length: 13 residues. The CDR3 nucleotides read TGCGCCAGCAGCGGAGCAGGGGTTGGGGAGCAGTTCTTC. This codes for CASSGAGVGEQFF.

This clonotype appeared many times. The chain couples TRBV5-1 to TRBJ1-1; D uncertain. The V gene lost 4 bases and the J gene lost 6 bases, with 10 bases spanning the gap. Germline V gives CDR1 SGHRS, CDR2 YFSETQ. CDR3 length: 12 residues. The CDR3 DNA sequence: TGCGCCAGCAGCCCTGGCGTGGCTGAAGCTTTCTTT. Residues: CASSPGVAEAFF.

This clonotype was observed many times. The chain carries TRBV20-1 and TRBJ2-5; D not certain. With 0 bases removed from V and 7 bases from J, the gap between germline ends came to 9 bases. The germline V gene has CDR1 DFQATT and CDR2 SNEGSKA (reference sequence). The CDR3 covers 12 residues. CDR3 sequence reads: CSARDWSRTQYF. The CDR3 DNA sequence: TGCAGTGCTAGAGATTGGAGCCGGACCCAGTACTTC.

This clonotype turned up a few times. This chain connects TRBV24-1 to TRBJ2-7; D gene unclear. In germline, CDR1 is KGHDR, CDR2 SFDVKD. The ends were cut back, 12 bases at V and 0 bases at J, with 5 bases in the middle. The CDR3 consists of 10 residues. Here the CDR3 DNA reads TGTGCCGAGAGCTCCTACGAGCAGTACTTC. It codes for CAESSYEQYF.

This clonotype was seen ten or more times. The V call is TRBV11-2, the J call TRBJ1-2; D is unclear. Germline V CDR1 and CDR2: SGHAT, FQNNGV. The CDR3 loop spans 13 amino acids. Trimming removed 0 bases from V and 8 bases from J, with 10 bases in between. CDR3 residues: CASSLDPGSGYTF. The CDR3 DNA is TGTGCCAGCAGCTTAGATCCGGGGAGCGGCTACACCTTC.

This clonotype was found many times. The rearrangement joins TRBV29-1 to TRBJ2-7; weak D call: TRBD2 (6 bases). The germline CDR1 and CDR2 sequences are SQVTM and ANQGSEA. CDR3 length: 11 residues. Trimming shortened V by 6 bases and J by 4 bases, and 10 bases separated the two germline ends. The CDR3 loop is CSVGTLYEQYF. DNA of the CDR3: TGCAGCGTCGGGACTCTTTACGAGCAGTACTTC.

This clonotype was observed many times. The chain uses TRBV7-6 and TRBJ1-2, with 7 bases fitting TRBD1. This CDR3 spans 12 amino acids. The germline CDR1 and CDR2 sequences are SGHVS and FNYEAQ. Trimming cost V 4 bases and J 8 bases; bases outside gene matches: 4. The CDR3 region has the DNA TGTGCCAGCAGCTCAGACAGGGTCGGCTACACCTTC. Its translation is CASSSDRVGYTF.

This clonotype was picked up many times. V is TRBV20-1 and J is TRBJ2-3, with D hard to call. From germline, CDR1 is DFQATT and CDR2 SNEGSKA (reference sequence). CDR3 length: 11 amino acids. V lost 7 bases and J 5 bases, leaving 10 bases between the germline ends. The CDR3 DNA follows: TGCAGTGTCACGCGTCGAGATACGCAGTATTTT. It codes for CSVTRRDTQYF.

This clonotype was seen many times. The chain links TRBV20-1 to TRBJ2-7, with D maybe TRBD1 (6 bases). V was shortened by 0 bases and J by 2 bases, with 14 bases between the two germline ends. Germline V gene sequence: CDR1 DFQATT, CDR2 SNEGSKA (reference sequence). The CDR3 runs to 15 residues. CDR3 region: CSARDRQGPTYEQYF. The DNA of the CDR3 is TGCAGTGCTAGAGATCGGCAGGGGCCTACCTACGAGCAGTACTTC.

The chain is built from TRBV5-1 and TRBJ2-2; D is unclear. This CDR3 has 13 residues. Germline CDR1 reads SGHRS; CDR2 reads YFSETQ. V was shortened by 4 bases and J by 6 bases, with 10 bases between the two germline ends. The CDR3 region has the DNA TGCGCCAGCAGCCCTACAAGTCCCGGGGAGCTGTTTTTT. It yields the protein CASSPTSPGELFF. Supplemented by reference TRBV5-1 and TRBJ2-2, the full variable domain reads KAGVTQTPRYLIKTRGQQVTLSCSPISGHRSVSWYQQTPGQGLQFLFEYFSETQRNKGNFPGRFSGRQFSNSRSEMNVSTLELGDSALYLCASSPTSPGELFFGEGSRLTVL.

The chain recombines TRBV20-1 with TRBJ1-3, with TRBD1 matching 7 bases. Unmatched junction bases numbered 6, after V lost 3 bases and J lost 4 bases. The length of the CDR3 is 14 residues. In germline, CDR1 is DFQATT, CDR2 SNEGSKA (reference sequence). The CDR3 region is CSASGTDRGNTIYF. In DNA form, the CDR3 reads TGCAGTGCTAGCGGGACAGACCGGGGAAACACCATATATTTT.

This chain connects TRBV5-1 to TRBJ2-3; D perhaps matches TRBD2 (5 bases). Germline V gene data show CDR1 as SGHRS and CDR2 as YFSETQ. Trimming removed 6 bases from V and 2 bases from J, with 19 bases in between. The CDR3 is 16 amino acids. For the CDR3, the DNA is TGCGCCAGCAAAGCTTGGGCCAGCGGCTCCACAGATACGCAGTATTTT. Translation: CASKAWASGSTDTQYF.

This clonotype was picked up a small number of times. The chain couples TRBV7-2 to TRBJ1-2, with D perhaps matching TRBD1 (5 bases). The CDR3 has 13 amino acids. V shed 6 bases and J shed 6 bases, with 14 bases lying between them. Germline V gene data show CDR1 as SGHTA and CDR2 as FQGNSA. CDR3 sequence: CASRLILGDGYTF. DNA of the CDR3: TGTGCCAGCAGGCTCATCCTAGGGGATGGCTACACCTTC.

The chain joins TRBV28 to TRBJ2-4, with D possibly being TRBD2 (7 bases). Per the germline V gene, CDR1 is MDHEN and CDR2 is SYDVKM. CDR3 size: 16 residues. Trimming took off 4 bases at V and 0 bases at J, with 13 bases between the two ends. This CDR3 is CASSSRGGLAKNIQYF. In DNA, the CDR3 is TGTGCCAGCAGTTCCAGGGGAGGGTTAGCCAAAAACATTCAGTACTTC. The full variable domain, rest sourced from reference TRBV28 and TRBJ2-4, is DVKVTQSSRYLVKRTGEKVFLECVQDMDHENMFWYRQDPGLGLRLIYFSYDVKMKEKGDIPEGYSVSREKKERFSLILESASTNQTSMYLCASSSRGGLAKNIQYFGAGTRLSVL.

This clonotype was detected a few times. The chain is built from TRBV25-1 and TRBJ2-7, with D possibly matching TRBD2 (5 bases). This CDR3 has 14 amino acids. With 6 bases removed from V and 1 base from J, the gap between germline ends came to 13 bases. Germline values: CDR1 MGHDK, CDR2 SYGVNS. The CDR3 region is CASSQDTRSYEQYF. CDR3 coding DNA: TGTGCCAGCAGCCAGGATACTAGATCCTACGAGCAGTACTTC.

At least ten counts were recorded for this clonotype. The genes are TRBV20-1 and TRBJ2-3; 10 bases are a match to TRBD2. The CDR3 covers 18 residues. Looked up from germline, CDR1 is DFQATT and CDR2 is SNEGSKA (reference sequence). V was clipped by 6 bases and J by 6 bases; unmatched bases: 21. CDR3 region: CSASRPGLASFTWDTQYF. CDR3 coding DNA: TGCAGTGCATCACGACCGGGACTAGCGTCTTTTACCTGGGATACGCAGTATTTT.

This clonotype showed up just a few times. The V call is TRBV7-9, the J call TRBJ2-7, with D perhaps matching TRBD1 or TRBD2 (6 bases each). Germline CDR1 is SEHNR and CDR2 is FQNEAQ (reference sequence). Between the trimmed V and J ends, which lost 3 bases and 2 bases, there was a span of 11 bases. This CDR3 comprises 14 residues. The CDR3: CASSLGGAAYEQYF. Written as DNA, the CDR3 is TGTGCCAGCAGCTTGGGGGGCGCCGCCTACGAGCAGTACTTC.

This clonotype has a handful of counts. The chain uses TRBV28 and TRBJ2-7; 8 nucleotides align to TRBD1. After removal of 5 bases from V and 6 bases from J, the junction contained 9 bases not matched to a gene. Germline V gene lookup returns CDR1 MDHEN and CDR2 SYDVKM. The CDR3 covers 14 residues. In nucleotides, the CDR3 is TGTGCCAGCAGTCCGGGACAGGCAGCGAGCGAGCAGTACTTC. It specifies CASSPGQAASEQYF.